The 17 T cell receptor beta chains below were found in one sample sequenced in a study of beta chain features in type 1 diabetes. TCRB transcripts that were expressed got sequenced, as all of the isolated RNA had been reverse transcribed. Measured with immunoSEQ multiplex PCR; TCRdb has only the in-frame clones, and not every one. The sample lists around 690,000 clones, 9.5% to 15% occurring once. Regarding the study as a whole: Within each of all four CD4+ subsets, Type 1 diabetes patients had TCRB CDR3s that were moderately but significantly shorter.

No antigen has been assigned to these receptors. The sample consisted of naive CD4+ T cells from blood. The receptors here all came from a man aged 25-45 years with type 1 diabetes.

The J gene is TRBJ2-7, the V gene TRBV5-4; TRBD1 agrees at 7 bases. J lost 3 bases, V lost 4 bases, and 10 bases had no gene match. This CDR3 spans 15 amino acids. Germline assignment: CDR1 SGHNT and CDR2 YYREEE (reference sequence). The CDR3 sequence is CASSPNRDRLYEQYF. CDR3 DNA: TGTGCCAGCAGCCCGAACCGGGACAGACTCTACGAGCAGTACTTC.

This clone has more than one count but fewer than ten. The chain combines TRBV7-2 with TRBJ1-6; TRBD1 might be the D (5 bases). Germline V gives CDR1 SGHTA, CDR2 FQGNSA. The CDR3 is 13 amino acids. V gave up 4 bases and J gave up 9 bases, with 10 bases separating them. CDR3 protein: CASSSGTRSPLHF. In nucleotides, the CDR3 is TGTGCCAGCAGCTCCGGGACCCGTTCACCCCTCCACTTT.

This clone has just a few counts. J is TRBJ1-2 and V is TRBV14; D call uncertain. The germline gives CDR1 SGHDN, CDR2 FVKESK. The ends were cut back, 0 bases at V and 2 bases at J, with 10 bases in the middle. The CDR3 consists of 15 residues. CDR3 nucleotides: TGTGCCAGCAGCCAAGATCCGGCAGCCAACTATGGCTACACCTTC. Its protein is CASSQDPAANYGYTF.

This chain joins TRBV18 and TRBJ2-1; D gene uncertain. V was pared by 3 bases and J by 0 bases, with 12 bases between. This CDR3 is 16 amino acids long. Germline CDR1 is KGHSH and CDR2 is LQKENI. The CDR3 here is CASSPLLESSYNEQFF. For the CDR3, the DNA is TGTGCCAGCTCACCCCTGTTGGAGAGCTCCTACAATGAGCAGTTCTTC.

V is TRBV2 and J is TRBJ1-5, with unresolved D. Germline CDR1 is SNHLY and CDR2 is FYNNEI. Trimming left V 7 bases short and J 0 bases short, with 7 bases between. This CDR3 is 13 amino acids long. DNA of the CDR3: TGTGCCAGCAACGAAAATAGCAATCAGCCCCAGCATTTT. It codes for CASNENSNQPQHF.

This chain links TRBV29-1 with TRBJ2-3; 9 positions match TRBD1. Germline CDR1 and CDR2: SQVTM and ANQGSEA. The CDR3 is made up of 15 amino acids. V shed 6 bases and J 2 bases; nucleotides not matched to a gene: 9. This chain's CDR3 is CSVNRGPLNTDTQYF. DNA of the CDR3: TGCAGCGTGAACAGGGGGCCTCTTAACACAGATACGCAGTATTTT.

This clone showed up just a few times. The chain joins TRBV5-6 to TRBJ1-2; tentatively, D is TRBD1 (5 bases). This CDR3 has 15 amino acids. V was trimmed by 0 bases and J by 0 bases, leaving 9 bases between them. The V gene's germline CDR1 is SGHDT and CDR2 YYEEEE. The CDR3 loop reads CASSLEGSANYGYTF. Written as DNA, the CDR3 is TGTGCCAGCAGCTTGGAGGGGTCAGCTAACTATGGCTACACCTTC.

This clone was recorded a few times. The chain couples TRBV11-2 to TRBJ2-1, with 8 bases aligning to TRBD2. Trimming cost V 2 bases and J 10 bases; bases outside gene matches: 10. Germline V CDR1 and CDR2: SGHAT, FQNNGV. The CDR3 totals 15 residues. The CDR3 DNA reads as TGTGCCAGCAGCTTACGGACTAGCTGGGGCTTGGAGCAGTTCTTC. This translates into CASSLRTSWGLEQFF. Supplemented by reference TRBV11-2 and TRBJ2-1, the full variable domain reads EAGVAQSPRYKIIEKRQSVAFWCNPISGHATLYWYQQILGQGPKLLIQFQNNGVVDDSQLPKDRFSAERLKGVDSTLKIQPAKLEDSAVYLCASSLRTSWGLEQFFGPGTRLTVL.

This clone was seen once. This sequence joins TRBV28 and TRBJ1-2; 9 bases align to TRBD1. From germline, CDR1 is MDHEN and CDR2 SYDVKM. The ends lost 2 bases at V and 5 bases at J; junction bases unmatched: 3. The CDR3 totals 14 residues. CDR3 nucleotide sequence: TGTGCCAGCAGTTTAGGACAGGGGAAATATGGCTACACCTTC. It is translated as CASSLGQGKYGYTF.

This chain connects TRBV28 to TRBJ1-2; D is undetermined. The CDR3 runs 13 residues. Between the trimmed V and J ends, which lost 4 bases and 5 bases, there was a span of 11 bases. Germline V gene lookup returns CDR1 MDHEN and CDR2 SYDVKM. CDR3 amino acids: CASSYGVGYGYTF. The CDR3 bases are TGTGCCAGCAGTTACGGGGTTGGGTATGGCTACACCTTC.

The rearrangement links TRBV11-3 to TRBJ2-5; 11 positions match TRBD2. CDR1 and CDR2 (germline): SGHNT, YENEEA. This CDR3 contains 16 residues. The V gene end was trimmed by 3 bases and the J gene end by 3 bases; junction bases not matched to a gene: 6. The chain's CDR3 is CASSFGPGLAEETQYF. CDR3 nucleotide sequence: TGTGCCAGCAGCTTCGGACCGGGACTAGCGGAAGAGACCCAGTACTTC.

This clone was observed a few times. The chain uses TRBV7-9 and TRBJ1-2, with D hard to call. CDR3 size: 14 residues. V was pared by 4 bases and J by 8 bases, with 17 bases between. Per the germline V gene, CDR1 is SEHNR and CDR2 is FQNEAQ (reference sequence). The CDR3 DNA sequence: TGTGCCAGCAGCTCATTATGGGGTACTTGGGGCTACACCTTC. It yields the protein CASSSLWGTWGYTF.

This clone was detected a few times. This CDR3 is also generated by other DNA sequences in the sample. Here the CDR3 reads CASSQDGRLVGRTQYF. The CDR3 DNA sequence: TGTGCCAGCAGCCAAGATGGGCGGCTAGTCGGGCGGACCCAGTACTTC. V is TRBV14 and J is TRBJ2-5; no firm D call. The V and J ends lost 0 bases and 7 bases respectively, with 18 bases between them. This CDR3 is built from 16 residues. The germline V gene encodes CDR1 SGHDN and CDR2 FVKESK.

This rearrangement joins TRBV25-1 to TRBJ2-4; 10 positions agree with TRBD1. Looked up from germline, CDR1 is MGHDK and CDR2 is SYGVNS. Germline trimming cut 6 bases from V and 9 bases from J; bases unmatched to any gene: 5. This CDR3 comprises 13 residues. The CDR3 protein is CASRGQGLSIQYF. The CDR3 DNA reads as TGTGCCAGCAGGGGACAGGGGTTGAGCATTCAGTACTTC.

This clone was detected a few times. The chain links TRBV28 to TRBJ2-2; TRBD2 matches 11 bases. The CDR3 spans 16 residues. The junction had 6 bases not matched to a gene; V was cut back by 4 bases and J by 5 bases. From germline, CDR1 is MDHEN and CDR2 SYDVKM. CDR3 loop: CASSSSGGLRTGELFF. The DNA for the CDR3 is TGTGCCAGCAGTTCTAGCGGGGGGCTCCGGACCGGGGAGCTGTTTTTT.

The chain links TRBV5-1 to TRBJ2-7, with 7 bases identical to TRBD1. The junction had 6 bases not matched to a gene; V was cut back by 4 bases and J by 2 bases. From germline, CDR1 is SGHRS and CDR2 YFSETQ. The CDR3 totals 14 residues. The CDR3 loop is CASSTTGAAYEQYF. The CDR3 DNA reads as TGCGCCAGCAGCACAACAGGGGCGGCCTACGAGCAGTACTTC. The full variable domain, its missing parts supplied by reference TRBV5-1 and TRBJ2-7, is KAGVTQTPRYLIKTRGQQVTLSCSPISGHRSVSWYQQTPGQGLQFLFEYFSETQRNKGNFPGRFSGRQFSNSRSEMNVSTLELGDSALYLCASSTTGAAYEQYFGPGTRLTVT.

This clone occurred a few times. This chain links TRBV19 with TRBJ1-1; maybe TRBD1 (5 bases). V was shortened by 7 bases and J by 2 bases, with 11 bases between the two germline ends. This CDR3 comprises 13 residues. Germline CDR1 LNHDA, CDR2 SQIVND (reference sequence). This chain's CDR3 is CASNGGVNTEAFF. The CDR3 region has the DNA TGTGCCAGTAACGGAGGGGTTAACACTGAAGCTTTCTTT.